The 5 T cell receptor beta chains presented below share a single source sample, sequenced in a study of identical twins' blood T cells. TCRdb re-called the 5' RACE reads with MiXCR, one entry per CDR3 protein. The sample consists of roughly 340,000 distinct CDR3 sequences, over 25% of them appearing once. The sample consisted of PBMCs. These receptors were obtained from a woman between 18 and 50 years old in good health.

V gene TRBV15 combines with J gene TRBJ2-4; D perhaps matches TRBD2 (6 bases). CDR1 is LNHNV and CDR2 is YYDKDF in the germline V gene (reference sequence). The CDR3 has 16 amino acids. V lost 5 bases and J lost 2, with 16 bases in between. The DNA for the CDR3 is TGTGCCACCAGCGCCACACGGAGGGAAACCAAAAACATTCAGTACTTC. Protein: CATSATRRETKNIQYF.

The V call is TRBV7-6, the J call TRBJ1-3, with D maybe TRBD1 (6 bases). With 2 bases removed from V and 8 bases from J, the gap between germline ends came to 19 bases. Germline CDR1 and CDR2: SGHVS and FNYEAQ. The CDR3 sequence is 16 residues long. DNA for the CDR3: TGTGCCAGCAGCTTATTGCCGGGACATGGGACGGACACCATATATTTT. This codes for CASSLLPGHGTDTIYF. The full variable domain, completed using reference TRBV7-6 and TRBJ1-3, is GAGVSQSPRYKVTKRGQDVALRCDPISGHVSLYWYRQALGQGPEFLTYFNYEAQQDKSGLPNDRFSAERPEGSISTLTIQRTEQRDSAMYRCASSLLPGHGTDTIYFGEGSWLTVV.

This clonotype was detected a few times. J is TRBJ1-6 and V is TRBV27, with D possibly TRBD1 on 5 matching bases. V was shortened by 5 bases and J by 7 bases, with 9 bases between the two germline ends. CDR3 length equals 13 residues. From germline, CDR1 is MNHEY and CDR2 SMNVEV (reference sequence). CDR3 sequence (DNA): TGTGCCAGCAGTCCCGGGACGAATTCACCCCTCCACTTT. Encoded protein: CASSPGTNSPLHF.

The genes are TRBV6-5 and TRBJ1-2; D not certain. The CDR3 totals 13 residues. From germline, CDR1 is MNHEY and CDR2 SVGAGI. Deletions cut 7 bases from V and 2 bases from J, with 11 bases between. The CDR3 protein is CASTTLGNYGYTF. CDR3 coding DNA: TGTGCCAGCACCACTCTGGGCAACTATGGCTACACCTTC.

The V gene is TRBV2, the J gene TRBJ2-2; possible D gene TRBD2, 5 bases. The germline gives CDR1 SNHLY, CDR2 FYNNEI. This CDR3 is 13 amino acids long. V was clipped by 6 bases and J by 3 bases, with 8 bases between them. The DNA for the CDR3 is TGTGCCAGCAGCATACTAGACACCGGGGAGCTGTTTTTT. It codes for CASSILDTGELFF.